The entry below describes one T cell receptor (beta chain). It lacks a known antigen. Qualities for individual bases were not recorded, and no much larger clone is one base off. CDR1 and CDR2 were assigned from the germline V gene (reference sequence) as SGHNT and YYREEE. Clipping removes 4 bases from V and 8 bases from J, with 7 as the unmatched junction base count. From the cysteine up to the phenylalanine, the CDR3 has a length of 14 residues. The retained sequence is limited to the CDR3, 42 bases, with the frame set at the first base. TCRbeta CDR3 regions were amplified from genomic DNA by means of the immunoSEQ Assay, a bias-controlled multiplex PCR. Under the source paper's analysis protocol: Within the assay, amplification of reference gene primers was used to estimate how many nucleated cells each sample contained. To quantify the absolute abundance of each unique TCRbeta CDR3 rearrangement, sequence reads were collapsed and filtered. For each sample, productive Simpson clonality was calculated as the square root of Simpson's diversity index over productive rearrangements. TCRdb holds this immuneACCESS table with in-frame rearrangements only. Some clones are missing; in checked studies, unresolved V genes explain under half, and the rest has no known cause. Clone size and the V and J calls come from that table; the DNA yielded D and trimming. Across this sample there are approximately 190,000 clones, with 70% to 90% seen only once. The ten largest account for around a fifth of the sample.

These data originate in a study of blood T cell repertoires in COVID-19 (TCRdb year 2020). About the investigation overall: Samples covering the acute and convalescent phases of COVID-19 were provided by collaborators in the United States, Italy and Spain. The material from the prospective study consisted of cDNA or gDNA derived from T cells, B-cell-depleted T cells, or PBMCs. Samples were obtained from the ongoing ImmuneRACE study (first 160 participants) and from over a thousand subjects provided by 6 global collaborators. The repertoires were made available in a free public database intended to serve as a resource for research on the immune response to SARS-CoV-2. Nearly every sample came with metadata listing a de-identified subject ID, COVID-19 status, age in years and sex. Deeply sampled blood TCRbeta repertoires from subjects exposed to, actively infected with, or recovered from COVID-19 were included in the dataset. Where HLA class I and class II types were available, the types were taken from metadata supplied by the sample provider, not from assay-based typing. What the study reported, not specific to this receptor: How much clinical and demographic metadata was included differed by source and by participant, and the metadata was provided uncurated.

The collaborating institutions used their own protocols to collect whole blood in K2EDTA tubes. For TCRbeta analysis, collaborators shipped samples in one of three forms: frozen whole blood, isolated PBMCs, or DNA extracted from either of those sample types. The chain is made from TRBV5-4 and TRBJ1-4; the central 8 bases match TRBD1. The receptor comes from a man aged 60 to 75 with active or convalescent COVID-19. Sequencing was done on a sample of peripheral blood. The sequenced DNA: TGTGCCAGCAGCCGAGGGGACAGGCCAGAAAAACTGTTTTTT. The translation is CASSRGDRPEKLFF.